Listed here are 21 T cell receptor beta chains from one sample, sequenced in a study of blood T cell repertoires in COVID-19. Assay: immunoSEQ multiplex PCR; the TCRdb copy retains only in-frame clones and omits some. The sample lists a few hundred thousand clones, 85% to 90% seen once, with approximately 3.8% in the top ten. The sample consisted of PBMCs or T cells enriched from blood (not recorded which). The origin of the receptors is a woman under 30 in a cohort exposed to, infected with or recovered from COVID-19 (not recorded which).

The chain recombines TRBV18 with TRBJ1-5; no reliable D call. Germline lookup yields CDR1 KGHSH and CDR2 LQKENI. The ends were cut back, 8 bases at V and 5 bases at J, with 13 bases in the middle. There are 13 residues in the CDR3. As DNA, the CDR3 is TGTGCCAGCACCGGGATAGGTGATCAGCCCCAGCATTTT. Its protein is CASTGIGDQPQHF.

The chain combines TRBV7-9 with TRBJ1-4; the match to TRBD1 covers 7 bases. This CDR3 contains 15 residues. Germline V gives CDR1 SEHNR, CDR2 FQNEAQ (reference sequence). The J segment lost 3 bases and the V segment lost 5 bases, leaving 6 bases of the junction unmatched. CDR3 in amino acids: CASSTGTEANEKLFF. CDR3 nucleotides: TGTGCCAGCAGCACCGGGACAGAGGCTAATGAAAAACTGTTTTTT.

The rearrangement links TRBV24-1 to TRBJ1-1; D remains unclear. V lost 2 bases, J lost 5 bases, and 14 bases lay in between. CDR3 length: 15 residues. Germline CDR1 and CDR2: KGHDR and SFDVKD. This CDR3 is CATSDSTSSGTEAFF. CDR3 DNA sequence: TGTGCCACCAGTGATTCCACATCCTCGGGAACTGAAGCTTTCTTT.

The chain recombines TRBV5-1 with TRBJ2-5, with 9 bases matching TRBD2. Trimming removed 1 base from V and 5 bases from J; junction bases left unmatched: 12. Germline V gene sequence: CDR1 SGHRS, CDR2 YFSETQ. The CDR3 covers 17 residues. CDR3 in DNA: TGCGCCAGCAGCTTGCTTTCGTGGCGGGGGGGTAGTGAGACCCAGTACTTC. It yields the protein CASSLLSWRGGSETQYF.

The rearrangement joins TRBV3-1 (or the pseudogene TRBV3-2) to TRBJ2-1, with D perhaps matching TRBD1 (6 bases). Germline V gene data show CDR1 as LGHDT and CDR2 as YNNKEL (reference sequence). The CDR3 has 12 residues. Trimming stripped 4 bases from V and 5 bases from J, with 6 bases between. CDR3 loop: CASSRTDNEQFF. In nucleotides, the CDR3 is TGTGCCAGCAGCCGGACAGACAATGAGCAGTTCTTC.

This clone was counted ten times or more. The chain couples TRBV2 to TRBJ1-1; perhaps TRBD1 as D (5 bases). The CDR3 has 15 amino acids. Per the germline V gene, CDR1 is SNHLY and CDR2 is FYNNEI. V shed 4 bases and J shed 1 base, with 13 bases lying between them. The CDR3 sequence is CASSVLGGGNTEAFF. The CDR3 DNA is TGTGCCAGCAGTGTGTTGGGCGGGGGGAACACTGAAGCTTTCTTT.

The CDR3 DNA reads as TGTGCCAGCAGCTCGGAGATTGCCAACAACTACGAGCAGTACTTC. Translation: CASSSEIANNYEQYF. The chain joins TRBV11-2 to TRBJ2-7, with unresolved D. The germline V and J ends were trimmed by 4 bases and 3 bases, with 16 bases remaining between them. The CDR3 sequence is 15 residues long. Germline CDR1 is SGHAT and CDR2 is FQNNGV.

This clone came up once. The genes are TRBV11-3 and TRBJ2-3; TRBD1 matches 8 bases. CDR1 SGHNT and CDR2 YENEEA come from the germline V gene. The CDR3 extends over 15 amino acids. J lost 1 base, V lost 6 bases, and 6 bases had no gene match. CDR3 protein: CASRPPGQGTDTQYF. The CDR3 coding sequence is TGTGCCAGCAGGCCCCCGGGACAGGGCACAGATACGCAGTATTTT.

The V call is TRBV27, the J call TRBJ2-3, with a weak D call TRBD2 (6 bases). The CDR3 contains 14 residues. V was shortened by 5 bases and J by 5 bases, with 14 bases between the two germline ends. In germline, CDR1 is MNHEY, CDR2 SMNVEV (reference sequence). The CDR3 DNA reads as TGTGCCAGCAGTACCGGGAGCCAGGGAGATACGCAGTATTTT. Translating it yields CASSTGSQGDTQYF.

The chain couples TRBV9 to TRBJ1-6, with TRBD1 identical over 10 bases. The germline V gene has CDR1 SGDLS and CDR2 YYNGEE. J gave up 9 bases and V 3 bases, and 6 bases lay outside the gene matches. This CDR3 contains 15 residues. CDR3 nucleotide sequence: TGTGCCAGCAGCGCGCGGACAGGGGGATCTTCACCCCTCCACTTT. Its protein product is CASSARTGGSSPLHF.

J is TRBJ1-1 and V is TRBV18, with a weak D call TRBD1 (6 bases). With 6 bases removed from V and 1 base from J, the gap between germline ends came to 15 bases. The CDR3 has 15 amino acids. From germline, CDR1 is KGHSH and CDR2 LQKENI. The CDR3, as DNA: TGTGCCAGCTCGCCCCCGGGACATTCGAACACTGAAGCTTTCTTT. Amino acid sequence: CASSPPGHSNTEAFF.

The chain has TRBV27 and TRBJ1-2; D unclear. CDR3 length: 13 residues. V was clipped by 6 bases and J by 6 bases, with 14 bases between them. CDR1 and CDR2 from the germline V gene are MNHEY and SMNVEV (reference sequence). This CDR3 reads CASSLRSLDGYTF. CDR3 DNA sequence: TGTGCCAGCAGCCTACGATCTCTCGATGGCTACACCTTC.

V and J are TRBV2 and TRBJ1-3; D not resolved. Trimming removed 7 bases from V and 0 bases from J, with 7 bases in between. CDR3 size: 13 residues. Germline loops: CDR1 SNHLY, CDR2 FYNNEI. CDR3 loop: CASTQDSGNTIYF. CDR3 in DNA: TGTGCCAGCACCCAGGACTCTGGAAACACCATATATTTT.

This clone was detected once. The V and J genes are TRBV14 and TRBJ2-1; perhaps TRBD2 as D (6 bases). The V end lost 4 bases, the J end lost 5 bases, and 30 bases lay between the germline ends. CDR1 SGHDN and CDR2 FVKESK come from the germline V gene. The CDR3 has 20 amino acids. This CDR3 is CASSRLTGLPGTLPNNEQFF. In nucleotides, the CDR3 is TGTGCCAGCAGCCGCTTAACTGGTCTGCCCGGGACTCTCCCTAACAATGAGCAGTTCTTC. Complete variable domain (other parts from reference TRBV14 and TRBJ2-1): EAGVTQFPSHSVIEKGQTVTLRCDPISGHDNLYWYRRVMGKEIKFLLHFVKESKQDESGMPNNRFLAERTGGTYSTLKVQPAELEDSGVYFCASSRLTGLPGTLPNNEQFFGPGTRLTVL.

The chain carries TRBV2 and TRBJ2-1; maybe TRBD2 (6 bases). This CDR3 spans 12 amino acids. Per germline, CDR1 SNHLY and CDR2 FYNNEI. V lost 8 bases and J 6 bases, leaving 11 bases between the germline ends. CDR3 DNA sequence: TGTGCCAGCGGGAGGAGTGTCAATGAGCAGTTCTTC. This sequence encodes CASGRSVNEQFF.

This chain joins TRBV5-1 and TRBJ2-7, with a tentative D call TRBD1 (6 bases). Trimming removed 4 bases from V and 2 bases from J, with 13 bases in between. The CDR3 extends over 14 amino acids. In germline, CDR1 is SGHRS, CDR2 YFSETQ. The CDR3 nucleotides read TGCGCCAGCAGCCCGACCGGGACAACCTACGAGCAGTACTTC. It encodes CASSPTGTTYEQYF.

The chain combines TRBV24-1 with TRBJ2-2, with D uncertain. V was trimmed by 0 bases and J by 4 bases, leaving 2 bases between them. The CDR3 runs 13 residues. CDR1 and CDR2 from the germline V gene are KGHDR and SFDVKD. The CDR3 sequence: CATSDLLTGELFF. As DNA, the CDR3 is TGTGCCACCAGTGATTTGCTCACCGGGGAGCTGTTTTTT.

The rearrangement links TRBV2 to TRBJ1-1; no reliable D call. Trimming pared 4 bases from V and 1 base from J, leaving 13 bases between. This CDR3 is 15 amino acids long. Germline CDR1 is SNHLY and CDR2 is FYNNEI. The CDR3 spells CASSGSGVGNTEAFF. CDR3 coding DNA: TGTGCCAGCAGTGGGTCCGGGGTGGGGAACACTGAAGCTTTCTTT.

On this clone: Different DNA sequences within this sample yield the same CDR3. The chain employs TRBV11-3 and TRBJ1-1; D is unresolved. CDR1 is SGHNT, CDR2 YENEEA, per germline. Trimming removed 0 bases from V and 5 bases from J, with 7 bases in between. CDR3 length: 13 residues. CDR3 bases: TGTGCCAGCAGCTTAGACCGGGGAACTGAAGCTTTCTTT. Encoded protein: CASSLDRGTEAFF.

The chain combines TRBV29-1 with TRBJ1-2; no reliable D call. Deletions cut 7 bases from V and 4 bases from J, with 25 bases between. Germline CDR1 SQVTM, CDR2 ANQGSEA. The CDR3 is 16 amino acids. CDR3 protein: CSARSQTGFLGYGYTF. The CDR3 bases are TGCAGCGCCCGCTCCCAAACGGGGTTCTTAGGCTATGGCTACACCTTC.

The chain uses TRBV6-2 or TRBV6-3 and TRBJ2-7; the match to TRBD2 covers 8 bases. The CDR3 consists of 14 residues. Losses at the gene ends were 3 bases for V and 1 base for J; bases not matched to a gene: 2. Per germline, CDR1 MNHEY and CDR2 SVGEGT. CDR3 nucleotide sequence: TGTGCCAGCAGTTATAGCGGGATATCCTACGAGCAGTACTTC. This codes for CASSYSGISYEQYF.